The 14 T cell receptor beta chains presented below share a single source sample, sequenced in a study of radiation and T cells in renal cell carcinoma. This sample's time point: blood 2 weeks post-SBRT. Treatment meaning: 15 Gy SBRT to primary tumor, nephrectomy 4 weeks later. Clones were sequenced by immunoSEQ multiplex PCR, and TCRdb holds only the in-frame ones, with some missing. Of roughly 120,000 clones in the sample, 81% were seen once. The input for sequencing was blood, taken from a patient whose treatment included radiotherapy and nephrectomy. The receptors were gathered from a woman aged 60-75 years with renal cell carcinoma.

The J gene is TRBJ1-2, the V gene TRBV28; possibly TRBD1 for D (6 bases). The CDR3 loop spans 14 amino acids. The germline gives CDR1 MDHEN, CDR2 SYDVKM. Trimming removed 6 bases at V and 5 bases at J, with 16 bases between. The DNA for the CDR3 is TGTGCCAGCAGCCGCGCCGGGACAACTTATGGCTACACCTTC. This encodes CASSRAGTTYGYTF.

The chain recombines TRBV18 with TRBJ2-2; maybe TRBD1 (5 bases). V lost 3 bases to trimming and J lost 6 bases, with 11 bases between them. Germline-derived CDR1 and CDR2 are KGHSH and LQKENI. The CDR3 totals 14 residues. This CDR3 reads CASSPQQDSGELFF. The CDR3 coding sequence is TGTGCCAGCTCACCCCAACAGGATTCCGGGGAGCTGTTTTTT.

CDR3 sequence reads: CASSPRTGRETEAFF. The DNA of the CDR3 is TGCGCCAGCAGCCCGAGGACAGGGAGGGAGACTGAAGCTTTCTTT. The chain carries TRBV5-1 and TRBJ1-1; the match to TRBD1 covers 8 bases. The J segment lost 5 bases and the V segment lost 4 bases, leaving 10 bases of the junction unmatched. Germline values: CDR1 SGHRS, CDR2 YFSETQ. The CDR3 has 15 residues.

The rearrangement joins TRBV6-1 to TRBJ2-7; 7 bases fit TRBD1. Germline V lookup: CDR1 MNHNS, CDR2 SASEGT. There are 15 residues in the CDR3. V lost 6 bases, J lost 0 bases, and 8 bases stayed unmatched. DNA of the CDR3: TGTGCCAGCAGCCTTATCGGGGACAGCTCCTACGAGCAGTACTTC. Residues: CASSLIGDSSYEQYF.

The genes are TRBV28 and TRBJ1-2; D remains unclear. The CDR3 is 11 residues long. Germline values: CDR1 MDHEN, CDR2 SYDVKM. Trimming took off 8 bases at V and 2 bases at J, with 6 bases between the two ends. CDR3 DNA sequence: TGTGCCAGCGGAGAAAACTATGGCTACACCTTC. Its protein is CASGENYGYTF.

This clone was counted once. The chain uses TRBV5-1 and TRBJ1-5; D unclear. Per germline, CDR1 SGHRS and CDR2 YFSETQ. Trimming took off 1 base at V and 4 bases at J, with 9 bases between the two ends. The CDR3 extends over 14 amino acids. The CDR3 region has the DNA TGCGCCAGCAGCTTGATACCCTCGAATCAGCCCCAGCATTTT. Amino acids: CASSLIPSNQPQHF.

The chain couples TRBV29-1 to TRBJ1-2; 8 nucleotides match TRBD1. V lost 2 bases and J lost 4; bases outside the gene matches: 0. Germline lookup yields CDR1 SQVTM and CDR2 ANQGSEA. The CDR3 has 12 residues. The CDR3 region is CSVEQGAYGYTF. In nucleotides, the CDR3 is TGCAGCGTTGAACAGGGGGCCTATGGCTACACCTTC.

In this sample, this clone turned up a few times. This chain connects TRBV7-2 to TRBJ2-5, with D perhaps TRBD1 (5 bases). CDR1 SGHTA and CDR2 FQGNSA come from the germline V gene. This CDR3 has 14 residues. Trimming cost V 2 bases and J 5 bases, with 12 bases left between them. The CDR3 DNA follows: TGTGCCAGCAGCTTACAGGGTGAGCGTGAGACCCAGTACTTC. As protein: CASSLQGERETQYF.

This clone was counted once. The genes are TRBV5-1 and TRBJ2-6; maybe TRBD2 (7 bases). The germline CDR1 and CDR2 sequences are SGHRS and YFSETQ. This CDR3 has 16 amino acids. V gave up 7 bases and J gave up 0 bases, with 14 bases separating them. Here the CDR3 reads CASDAGAGSGANVLTF. The DNA of the CDR3 is TGCGCCAGCGATGCGGGGGCTGGCTCTGGGGCCAACGTCCTGACTTTC.

This clone has only a few counts. The rearrangement joins TRBV19 to TRBJ1-5; tentative D call: TRBD1 (6 bases). V lost 2 bases and J 5 bases, leaving 13 bases between the germline ends. This CDR3 has 15 amino acids. Germline V lookup: CDR1 LNHDA, CDR2 SQIVND (reference sequence). Written as DNA, the CDR3 is TGTGCCAGTAGTATACACGGGGGCGGCGATCAGCCCCAGCATTTT. This encodes CASSIHGGGDQPQHF.

V is TRBV15 and J is TRBJ1-4; 9 bases fit TRBD1. The germline gives CDR1 LNHNV, CDR2 YYDKDF (reference sequence). V shed 0 bases and J 4 bases; nucleotides not matched to a gene: 12. This CDR3 is 19 amino acids long. The CDR3 here is CATSRESTGGARDNEKLFF. The CDR3 DNA reads as TGTGCCACCAGCAGAGAAAGTACAGGGGGCGCGAGAGATAATGAAAAACTGTTTTTT.

V and J are TRBV28 and TRBJ2-5; D unresolved. This CDR3 is 15 amino acids long. Germline V gives CDR1 MDHEN, CDR2 SYDVKM. Trimming took off 3 bases at V and 1 base at J, with 12 bases between the two ends. The CDR3 DNA reads TGTGCCAGCAGTTTCCAACGGACGGCCCAAGAGACCCAGTACTTC. Its protein is CASSFQRTAQETQYF.

The J gene is TRBJ2-2, the V gene TRBV28, with 9 bases identical to TRBD1. Germline lookup yields CDR1 MDHEN and CDR2 SYDVKM. V gave up 3 bases and J gave up 5 bases; unmatched junction bases: 1. The length of the CDR3 is 14 residues. The CDR3 nucleotides read TGTGCCAGCAGTTTCGACAGGGGGACCGGGGAGCTGTTTTTT. It is translated as CASSFDRGTGELFF.

In DNA form, the CDR3 reads TGTGCCAGCAAAGGGGGGCATTCCTATAATTCACCCCTCCACTTT. Translated, it gives CASKGGHSYNSPLHF. V is TRBV6-5 and J is TRBJ1-6; tentatively, D is TRBD1 (6 bases). CDR1 is MNHEY and CDR2 is SVGAGI in the germline V gene. V was trimmed by 7 bases and J by 1 base, leaving 11 bases between them. The CDR3 is 15 residues long.